This TCR beta chain was retrieved from a study of blood T cell repertoires in COVID-19. Original processing notes: Estimation of nucleated cell counts relied on the amplification of reference gene primers. The protocol was immunoSEQ multiplex PCR, while the TCRdb copy is restricted to in-frame clones and leaves out a portion. V, J and clone size derive from that table, while D and trimming were established from the DNA sequence. The sample holds some 300,000 clones, about 86% seen once. The germline CDR1 and CDR2 sequences are SGHRS and YFSETQ. The CDR3 contains 15 residues. J lost 6 bases, V lost 3 bases, and 9 bases had no gene match.

Input material: peripheral blood. The chain joins TRBV5-1 to TRBJ1-3; TRBD1 aligns across 7 bases. This receptor was obtained from a woman aged 70 to 79 with COVID-19, enrolled during active disease. CDR3 coding DNA: TGCGCCAGCAGCTCACGACAGGGTGGCGAAAACACCATATATTTT. It codes for CASSSRQGGENTIYF.